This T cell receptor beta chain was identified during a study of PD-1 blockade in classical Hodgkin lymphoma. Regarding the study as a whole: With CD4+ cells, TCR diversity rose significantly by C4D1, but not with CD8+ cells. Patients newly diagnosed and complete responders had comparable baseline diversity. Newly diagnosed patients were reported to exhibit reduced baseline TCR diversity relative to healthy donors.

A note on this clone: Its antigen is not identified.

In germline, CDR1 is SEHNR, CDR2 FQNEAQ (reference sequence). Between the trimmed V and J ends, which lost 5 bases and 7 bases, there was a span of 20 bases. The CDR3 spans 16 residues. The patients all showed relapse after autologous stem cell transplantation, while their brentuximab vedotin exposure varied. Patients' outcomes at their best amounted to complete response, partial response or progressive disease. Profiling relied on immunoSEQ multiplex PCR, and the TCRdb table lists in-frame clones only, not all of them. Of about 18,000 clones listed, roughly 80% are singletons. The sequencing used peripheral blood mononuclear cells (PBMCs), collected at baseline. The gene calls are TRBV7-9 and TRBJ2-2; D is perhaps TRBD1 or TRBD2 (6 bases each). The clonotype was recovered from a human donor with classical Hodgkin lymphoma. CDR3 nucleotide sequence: TGTGCCAGCAGCGAAGGGTCCGGGGGCTCAGGCGGGGAGCTGTTTTTT. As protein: CASSEGSGGSGGELFF.